This T cell receptor (beta chain) was identified during a study of OX40 agonist ivuxolimab in advanced cancers. Here immunoSEQ multiplex PCR was the method, and the copy in TCRdb shows in-frame clones only, minus some. The sample includes 100,000 or so clones, about 93% of them seen just once. This TCR derives from an adult with an advanced solid tumor such as melanoma, head and neck, liver or kidney cancer. The sequences come from CD4+ or CD8+ T cells sorted from blood, collected in a trial of the OX40 agonist ivuxolimab.

CDR3 sequence (DNA): TGTGCCTGGAGTGTGCTAGCGGGAGCCACAGATACGCAGTATTTT. It translates to CAWSVLAGATDTQYF. The chain is built from TRBV30 and TRBJ2-3; TRBD2 matches 10 bases. The CDR3 contains 15 residues. Germline V gene sequence: CDR1 GTSNPN, CDR2 SVGIG (reference sequence). V was clipped by 0 bases and J by 2 bases; unmatched bases: 2.